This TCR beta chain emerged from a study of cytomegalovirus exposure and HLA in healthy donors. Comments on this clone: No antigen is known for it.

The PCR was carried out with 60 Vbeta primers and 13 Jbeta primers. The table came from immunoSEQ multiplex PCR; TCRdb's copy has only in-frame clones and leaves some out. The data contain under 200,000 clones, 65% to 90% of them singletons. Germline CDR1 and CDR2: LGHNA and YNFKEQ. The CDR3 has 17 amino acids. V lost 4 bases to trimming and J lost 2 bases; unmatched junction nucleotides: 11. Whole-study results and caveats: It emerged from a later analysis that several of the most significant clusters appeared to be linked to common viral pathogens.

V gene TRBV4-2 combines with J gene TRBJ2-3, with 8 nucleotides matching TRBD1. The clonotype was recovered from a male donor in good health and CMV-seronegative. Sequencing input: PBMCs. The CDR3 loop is CASSPRGAGGITDTQYF. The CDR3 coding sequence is TGTGCCAGCAGCCCCAGGGGGGCAGGGGGCATCACAGATACGCAGTATTTT.